The rows below give T cell receptor beta chains drawn from one sample of a study of shared clonotypes between healthy human individuals. Data came from immunoSEQ multiplex PCR; TCRdb stores just in-frame clones and leaves some out. The data contain a few million clones, 80% to 95% of them seen just once; the ten biggest clones take up 0.39%. Sample: naive CD4+ T cells from PBMCs. The receptors were sampled from a man between 18 and 29 years old in good health. Some clones in this sample may be carry-over from other donors' samples. CDR3s include the opening cysteine and the closing phenylalanine or tryptophan. D genes are given only for firm matches. Clone size, where shown, is once, few, many, or a class for clones that have expanded.

TRBV7-9	TRBJ2-2	NA	TRBD1	TGTGCCAGCAGCTTACAGACAGGGGGCAACACCGGGGAGCTGTTTTTT	CASSLQTGGNTGELFF
TRBV4-2	TRBJ2-6	once	TRBD2	TGTGCCAGCAGCCAAGTAGCCAGGGACTACCCCTCTGGGGCCAACGTCCTGACTTTC	CASSQVARDYPSGANVLTF
TRBV4-2	TRBJ1-1	NA	NA	TGTGCCAGCAGCCAAGCTGGCGGGGGGGCCAACACTGAAGCTTTCTTT	CASSQAGGGANTEAFF
TRBV6-6	TRBJ1-1	few	NA	TGTGCCAGCAGCACGGCAGGGCTTCTGAAAGCTTTCTTT	CASSTAGLLKAFF
TRBV5-1	TRBJ1-4	once	NA	TGCGCCAGCAGCTTCGGGCCCCCGGATGAAAAACTGTTTTTT	CASSFGPPDEKLFF
TRBV7-9	TRBJ1-1	NA	TRBD1	TGTGCCAGCAGCCCGAGACAGGGGATGAACACTGAAGCTTTCTTT	CASSPRQGMNTEAFF
TRBV2	TRBJ2-3	NA	NA	TGTGCCAGCAGTCCTAGGGTGGAGGGGGCCGGAGATACGCAGTATTTT	CASSPRVEGAGDTQYF
TRBV7-3	TRBJ2-2	NA	NA	TGTGCCAGCAGCTTAATGGCTAACACCGGGGAGCTGTTTTTT	CASSLMANTGELFF
TRBV7-2	TRBJ1-3	NA	NA	TGTGCCAGCAGCTTGGGGGCTACAGGGCCTCGCTCTGGAAACACCATATATTTT	CASSLGATGPRSGNTIYF
TRBV7-9	TRBJ2-1	NA	TRBD1	TGTGCCAGCAGCTCCACCTCAACAGGGGACAATGAGCAGTTCTTC	CASSSTSTGDNEQFF
TRBV6-1	TRBJ2-7	NA	TRBD2	TGTGCCAGCCGAATGACTAGCGGGAGCCCCTACGAGCAGTACTTC	CASRMTSGSPYEQYF
TRBV28	TRBJ2-3	once	NA	TGTGCCAGCAGCACATTGTCGGGAGGCACAGATACGCAGTATTTT	CASSTLSGGTDTQYF
TRBV28	TRBJ1-1	NA	NA	TGTGCCAGCAGTTCTCCGCCCGCGGGGGGCACAGCTTTCTTT	CASSSPPAGGTAFF
TRBV7-3	TRBJ1-2	NA	NA	TGTGCCAGCAGCTTACAGCACTCTGAGAACTATGGCTACACCTTC	CASSLQHSENYGYTF
TRBV18	TRBJ1-4	NA	NA	TGTGCCAGCTCACCTGATTCAACTAATGAAAAACTGTTTTTT	CASSPDSTNEKLFF
TRBV6-1	TRBJ1-3	NA	NA	TGTGCCAGCAGTGACGGACCCGGCCCTGGAAACACCATATATTTT	CASSDGPGPGNTIYF
TRBV14	TRBJ2-4	once	NA	TGTGCCAGCAGCCAAGGCCGGGGAGTTCAGTACTTC	CASSQGRGVQYF
TRBV27	TRBJ1-2	few	NA	TGTGCCAGCAGTTCCCCGCCATGGTATGGCTACACCTTC	CASSSPPWYGYTF
TRBV28	TRBJ1-2	few	TRBD1	TGTGCCAGCAGTAACCCGGGACAGAGCTATGGCTACACCTTC	CASSNPGQSYGYTF
TRBV7-8	TRBJ1-3	once	NA	TGTGCCAGCAGGCCCGCCAGGACTGGAAACACCATATATTTT	CASRPARTGNTIYF
TRBV29-1	TRBJ2-7	NA	TRBD1	TGCAGCGTTGTGAGGGACAGGAACTCCTACGAGCAGTACTTC	CSVVRDRNSYEQYF
TRBV7-9	TRBJ1-2	NA	NA	TGTGCCAGCGGAGTGTCCCCTAACTATGGCTACACCTTC	CASGVSPNYGYTF
TRBV7-3	TRBJ2-5	NA	NA	TGTGCCAGCAGTTGGGAGGTGGGCGAGACCCAGTACTTC	CASSWEVGETQYF
TRBV5-1	TRBJ2-1	NA	NA	TGCGCCAGCAGCGTTTACACAGGGCTACCGAGCTCCTACAATGAGCAGTTCTTC	CASSVYTGLPSSYNEQFF
TRBV20-1	TRBJ2-7	NA	NA	TGCAGTGCTAGAGTAGTTCCCGAGCAGTACTTC	CSARVVPEQYF
TRBV19	TRBJ2-7	NA	TRBD2	TGTGCCAGTAGTATGGCGTCAGCGGGACGTCTGTACTTC	CASSMASAGRLYF
TRBV29-1	TRBJ1-2	NA	NA	TGCAGCGTTGGGGACTACACCTTC	CSVGDYTF
TRBV5-1	TRBJ2-1	NA	TRBD2	TGCGCCAGCAGCTCCAACCCTTTAGCGGGAGAAACGGGCAATGAGCAGTTCTTC	CASSSNPLAGETGNEQFF
TRBV7-2	TRBJ1-1	NA	TRBD1	TGTGCCAGCAGCTTAGCGGGACAGCCTGGGACTGAAGCTTTCTTT	CASSLAGQPGTEAFF
TRBV7-7	TRBJ2-5	NA	TRBD2	TGTGCCAGCAGCTGGATTAGCGGGAGGCCCGAGGAGACCCAGTACTTC	CASSWISGRPEETQYF
TRBV7-2	TRBJ2-5	NA	TRBD2	TGTGCCAGCAGGGGATGGGGGGGAGAGACCCAGTACTTC	CASRGWGGETQYF